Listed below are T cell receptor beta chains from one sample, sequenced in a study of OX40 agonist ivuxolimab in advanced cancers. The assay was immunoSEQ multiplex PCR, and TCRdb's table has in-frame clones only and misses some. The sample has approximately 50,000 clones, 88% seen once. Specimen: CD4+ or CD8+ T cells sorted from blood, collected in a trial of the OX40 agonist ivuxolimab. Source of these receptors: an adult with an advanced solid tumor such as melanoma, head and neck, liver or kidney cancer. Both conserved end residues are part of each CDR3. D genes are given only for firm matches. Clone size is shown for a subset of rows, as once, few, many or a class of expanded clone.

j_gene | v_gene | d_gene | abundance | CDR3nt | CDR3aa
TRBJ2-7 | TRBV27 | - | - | TGTGCCAGCAGTTCCTCGCCATCCTACGAGCAGTACTTC | CASSSSPSYEQYF
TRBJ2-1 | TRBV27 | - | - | TGTGCCAGCAGTCCGGCTCCCGGGGGCTCCTACAATGAGCAGTTCTTC | CASSPAPGGSYNEQFF
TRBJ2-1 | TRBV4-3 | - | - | TGCGCCAGCAGCCAAGATTCCCAGGGGGGGGATGAGCAGTTCTTC | CASSQDSQGGDEQFF
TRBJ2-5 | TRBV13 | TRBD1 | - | TGTGCCAGCAGCGCCAGCGGGACAGGGTCGAGAGAGCAGTACTTC | CASSASGTGSREQYF
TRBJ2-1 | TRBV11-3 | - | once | TGTGCCAGCAGCGAGGACGGAAGCTCCTACAATGAGCAGTTCTTC | CASSEDGSSYNEQFF
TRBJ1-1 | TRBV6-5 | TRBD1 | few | TGTGCCAGTAGACAGGGGATCAACACTGAAGCTTTCTTT | CASRQGINTEAFF
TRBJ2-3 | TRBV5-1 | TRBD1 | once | TGCGCCAGCGGGGACAGGTTTCAAACAGATACGCAGTATTTT | CASGDRFQTDTQYF
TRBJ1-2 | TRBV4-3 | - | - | TGCGCCAGCAGCCAAGATTGGGCCCTCCACTATGGCTACACCTTC | CASSQDWALHYGYTF
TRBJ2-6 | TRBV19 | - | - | TGTGCCAGTAGTATGAAGGGCGACGGGGCCAACGTCCTGACTTTC | CASSMKGDGANVLTF
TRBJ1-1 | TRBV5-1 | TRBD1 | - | TGCGCCAGCAGCTTGGAAGGGGGCGTAACTGAAGCTTTCTTT | CASSLEGGVTEAFF
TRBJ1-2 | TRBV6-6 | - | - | TGTGCCAGCAGGTCCGGCGTTGACAGCTTAAAAGGCTACACCTTC | CASRSGVDSLKGYTF
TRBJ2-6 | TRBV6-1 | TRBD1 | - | TGTGCCACCGGGACAGGGCGGTCCGGGGCCAACGTCCTGACTTTC | CATGTGRSGANVLTF
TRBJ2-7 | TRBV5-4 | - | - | TGTGCCAGCAGCTTGGACAGGGTGGGGGAGCAGTACTTC | CASSLDRVGEQYF
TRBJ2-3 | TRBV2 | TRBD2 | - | TGTGCCAGTGGTGGGGGGGGTACGCAGTATTTT | CASGGGGTQYF
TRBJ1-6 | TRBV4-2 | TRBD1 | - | TGTGCCAGCAGCCAAGGAGCTAACAGGGGGAGCTCCTATAATTCACCCCTCCACTTT | CASSQGANRGSSYNSPLHF
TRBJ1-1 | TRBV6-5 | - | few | TGTGCCAGCAATACAGGGCGTGACACTGAAGCTTTCTTT | CASNTGRDTEAFF
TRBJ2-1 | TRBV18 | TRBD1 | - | TGTGCCAGCTCAAGGGACAGGGGGCCCTATTCCACCTACAATGAGCAGTTCTTC | CASSRDRGPYSTYNEQFF
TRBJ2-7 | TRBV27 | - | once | TGTGCCAGCAGTCATCAAGGCGGGGCCTACGAGCAGTACTTC | CASSHQGGAYEQYF
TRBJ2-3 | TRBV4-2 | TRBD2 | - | TGTGCCAGCAGCGGACTAGCGGGTCCTCGATCGGGCGATACGCAGTATTTT | CASSGLAGPRSGDTQYF
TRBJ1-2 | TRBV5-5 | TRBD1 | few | TGTGCCAGCAGCTTGGTGACAGGGAGTCGAGGCTACACCTTC | CASSLVTGSRGYTF
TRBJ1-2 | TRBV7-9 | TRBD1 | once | TGTGCCAGCAGCCTCTCGGACAGGGGTGATGGCTACACCTTC | CASSLSDRGDGYTF
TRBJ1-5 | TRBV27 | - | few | TGTGCCAGCCGTTCCCCAACAGGGAATCAGCCCCAGCATTTT | CASRSPTGNQPQHF
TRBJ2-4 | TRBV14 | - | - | TGTGCCAGCAGCCCGGGAACCCTCAAAAACATTCAGTACTTC | CASSPGTLKNIQYF
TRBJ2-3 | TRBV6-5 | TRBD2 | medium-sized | TGTGCCAGCAGGACCGGACTAGCGGGAACGGATACGCAGTATTTT | CASRTGLAGTDTQYF
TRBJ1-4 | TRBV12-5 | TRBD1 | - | TGTGCTAGTGGTCAGGGGGTCGAAAAACTGTTTTTT | CASGQGVEKLFF
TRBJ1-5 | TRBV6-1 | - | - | TGTGCCAGCAGTCCGACAGTCTATAGCAATCAGCCCCAGCATTTT | CASSPTVYSNQPQHF
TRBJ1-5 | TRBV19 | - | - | TGTGCCAGTAGTATTACAGGTTATAGCAATCAGCCCCAGCATTTT | CASSITGYSNQPQHF